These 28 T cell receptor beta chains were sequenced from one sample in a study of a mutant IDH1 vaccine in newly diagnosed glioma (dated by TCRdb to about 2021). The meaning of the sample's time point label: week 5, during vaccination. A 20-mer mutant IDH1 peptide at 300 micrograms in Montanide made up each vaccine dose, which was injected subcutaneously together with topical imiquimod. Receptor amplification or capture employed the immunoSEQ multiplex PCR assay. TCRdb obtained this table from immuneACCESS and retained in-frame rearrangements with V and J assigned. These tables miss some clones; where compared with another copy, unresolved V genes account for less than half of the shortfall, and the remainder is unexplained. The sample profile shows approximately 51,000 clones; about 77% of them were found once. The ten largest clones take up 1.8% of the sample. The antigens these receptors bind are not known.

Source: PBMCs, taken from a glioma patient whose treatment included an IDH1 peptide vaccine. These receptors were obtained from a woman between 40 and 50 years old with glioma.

The CDR3, as DNA: TGTGCCAGCTCACCAACCTTTGGGGGGGCGAACACCGGGGAGCTGTTTTTT. Protein product: CASSPTFGGANTGELFF. V and J are TRBV18 and TRBJ2-2, with 7 bases matching TRBD2. CDR3 size: 17 residues. The V segment lost 2 bases and the J segment 0 bases; nucleotides outside the gene matches: 6. Looked up from germline, CDR1 is KGHSH and CDR2 is LQKENI.

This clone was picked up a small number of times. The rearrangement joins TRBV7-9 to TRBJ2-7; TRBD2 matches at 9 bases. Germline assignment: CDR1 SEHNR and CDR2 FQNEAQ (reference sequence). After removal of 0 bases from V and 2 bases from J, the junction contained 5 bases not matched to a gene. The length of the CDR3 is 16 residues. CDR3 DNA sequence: TGTGCCAGCAGCTTAGCCCCAGCGGGGGGTCCCTACGAGCAGTACTTC. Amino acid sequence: CASSLAPAGGPYEQYF.

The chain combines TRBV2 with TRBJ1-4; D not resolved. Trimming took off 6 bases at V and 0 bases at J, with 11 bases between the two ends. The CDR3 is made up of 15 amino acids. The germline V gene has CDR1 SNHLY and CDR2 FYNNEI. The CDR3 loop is CASRLGPATNEKLFF. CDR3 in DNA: TGTGCCAGCAGATTAGGACCGGCAACTAATGAAAAACTGTTTTTT.

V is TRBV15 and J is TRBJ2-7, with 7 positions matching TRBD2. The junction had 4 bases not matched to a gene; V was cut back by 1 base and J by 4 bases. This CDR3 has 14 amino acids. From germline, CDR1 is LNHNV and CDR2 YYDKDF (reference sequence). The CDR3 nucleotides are TGTGCCACCAGCAGAGGGGCTAGCGGTTACGAGCAGTACTTC. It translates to CATSRGASGYEQYF.

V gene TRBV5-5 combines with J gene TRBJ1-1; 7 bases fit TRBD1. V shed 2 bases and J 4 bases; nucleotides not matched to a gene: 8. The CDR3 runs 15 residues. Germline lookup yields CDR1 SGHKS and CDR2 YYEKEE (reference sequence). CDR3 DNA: TGTGCCAGCAGCTTCGACAGGGTAATGATCACTGAAGCTTTCTTT. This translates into CASSFDRVMITEAFF.

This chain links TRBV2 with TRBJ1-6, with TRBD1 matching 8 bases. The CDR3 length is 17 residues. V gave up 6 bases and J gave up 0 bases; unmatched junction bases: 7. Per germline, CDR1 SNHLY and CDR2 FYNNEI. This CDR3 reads CASRPGQGSSYNSPLHF. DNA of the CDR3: TGTGCCAGCAGACCCGGACAGGGAAGCTCCTATAATTCACCCCTCCACTTT. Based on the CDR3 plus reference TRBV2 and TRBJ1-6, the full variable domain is EPEVTQTPSHQVTQMGQEVILRCVPISNHLYFYWYRQILGQKVEFLVSFYNNEISEKSEIFDDQFSVERPDGSNFTLKIRSTKLEDSAMYFCASRPGQGSSYNSPLHFGNGTRLTVT.

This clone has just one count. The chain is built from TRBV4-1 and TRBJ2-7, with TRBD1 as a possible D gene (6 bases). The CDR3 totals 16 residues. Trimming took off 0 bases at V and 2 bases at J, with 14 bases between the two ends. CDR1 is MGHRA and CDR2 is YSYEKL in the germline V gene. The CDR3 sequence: CASSQEDPRGPYEQYF. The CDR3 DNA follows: TGCGCCAGCAGCCAAGAAGATCCCAGGGGTCCCTACGAGCAGTACTTC.

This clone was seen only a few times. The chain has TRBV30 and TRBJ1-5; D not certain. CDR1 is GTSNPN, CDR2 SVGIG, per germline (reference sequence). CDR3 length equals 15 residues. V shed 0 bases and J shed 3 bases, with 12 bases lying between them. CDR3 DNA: TGTGCCTGGAGTGTAGGCAGGCGGCTCAATCAGCCCCAGCATTTT. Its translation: CAWSVGRRLNQPQHF.

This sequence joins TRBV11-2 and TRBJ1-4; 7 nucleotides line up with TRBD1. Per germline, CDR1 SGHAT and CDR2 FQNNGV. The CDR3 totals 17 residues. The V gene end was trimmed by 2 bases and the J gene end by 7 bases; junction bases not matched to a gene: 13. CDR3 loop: CASSLRDRVIGGEKLFF. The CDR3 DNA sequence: TGTGCCAGCAGCTTACGAGACAGGGTAATAGGGGGTGAAAAACTGTTTTTT.

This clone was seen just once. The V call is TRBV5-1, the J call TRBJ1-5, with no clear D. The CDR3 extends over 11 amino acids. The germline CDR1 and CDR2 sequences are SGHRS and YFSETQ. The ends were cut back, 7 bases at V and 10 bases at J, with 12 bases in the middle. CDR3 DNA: TGCGCCAGCTTAGGGAGGAGACCCCAGCATTTT. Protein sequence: CASLGRRPQHF.

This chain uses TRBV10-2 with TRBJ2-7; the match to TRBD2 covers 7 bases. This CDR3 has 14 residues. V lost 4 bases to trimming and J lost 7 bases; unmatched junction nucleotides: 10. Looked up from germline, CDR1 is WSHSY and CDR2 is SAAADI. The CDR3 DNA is TGCGCCAGCAGTGGGGGAGCGGGGTCCTGGGAGCAGTACTTC. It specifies CASSGGAGSWEQYF.

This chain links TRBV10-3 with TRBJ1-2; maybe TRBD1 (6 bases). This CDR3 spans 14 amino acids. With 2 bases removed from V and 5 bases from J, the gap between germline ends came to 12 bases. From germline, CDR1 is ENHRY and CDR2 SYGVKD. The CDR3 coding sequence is TGTGCCATCAGTGAGAGGGCGGGGGCTTATGGCTACACCTTC. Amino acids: CAISERAGAYGYTF.

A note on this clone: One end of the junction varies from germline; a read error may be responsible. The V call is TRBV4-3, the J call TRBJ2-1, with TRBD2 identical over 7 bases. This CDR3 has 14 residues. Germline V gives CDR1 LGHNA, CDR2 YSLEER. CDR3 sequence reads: CASSQTHGGLVRLF. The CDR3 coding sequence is TGCGCCAGCAGCCAAACCCACGGAGGACTAGTTAGGCTCTTC.

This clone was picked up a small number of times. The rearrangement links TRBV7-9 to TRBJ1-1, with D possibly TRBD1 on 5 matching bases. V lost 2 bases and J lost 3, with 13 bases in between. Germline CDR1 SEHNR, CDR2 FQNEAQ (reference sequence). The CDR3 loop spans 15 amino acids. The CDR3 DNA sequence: TGTGCCAGCAGCTTATCCGGGGGTGGGGACACTGAAGCTTTCTTT. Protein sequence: CASSLSGGGDTEAFF.

CDR3 amino acids: CASSFQGAAGNTIYF. Written as DNA, the CDR3 is TGTGCCAGCAGCTTTCAGGGGGCGGCTGGAAACACCATATATTTT. The chain recombines TRBV13 with TRBJ1-3; 8 nucleotides align to TRBD1. V lost 3 bases and J lost 2; bases outside the gene matches: 3. The CDR3 length is 15 residues. CDR1 PRHDT and CDR2 FYEKMQ come from the germline V gene (reference sequence).

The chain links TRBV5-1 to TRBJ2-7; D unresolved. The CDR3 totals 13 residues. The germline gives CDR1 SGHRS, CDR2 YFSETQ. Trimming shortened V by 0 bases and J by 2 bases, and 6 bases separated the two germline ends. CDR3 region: CASSLATTYEQYF. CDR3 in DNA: TGCGCCAGCAGCTTGGCGACAACCTACGAGCAGTACTTC. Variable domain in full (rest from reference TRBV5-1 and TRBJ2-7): KAGVTQTPRYLIKTRGQQVTLSCSPISGHRSVSWYQQTPGQGLQFLFEYFSETQRNKGNFPGRFSGRQFSNSRSEMNVSTLELGDSALYLCASSLATTYEQYFGPGTRLTVT.

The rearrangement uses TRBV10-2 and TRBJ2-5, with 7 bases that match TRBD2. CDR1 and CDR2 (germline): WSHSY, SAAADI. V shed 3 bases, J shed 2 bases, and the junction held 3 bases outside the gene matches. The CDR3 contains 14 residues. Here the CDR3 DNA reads TGCGCCAGCAGTGACCTGCGGGGGCAAGAGACCCAGTACTTC. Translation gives CASSDLRGQETQYF.

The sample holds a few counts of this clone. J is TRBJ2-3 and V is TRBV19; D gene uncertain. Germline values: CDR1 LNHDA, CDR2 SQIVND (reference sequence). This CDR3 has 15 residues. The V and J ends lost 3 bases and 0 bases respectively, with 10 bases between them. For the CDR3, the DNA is TGTGCCAGTAGTATGAGGCTAGGTAGCACAGATACGCAGTATTTT. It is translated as CASSMRLGSTDTQYF.

CDR3 nucleotides: TGTGCCAGCAGCCGAGCCCTCGGGGCAGCGTCTTTCGGCTACACCTTC. Translation gives CASSRALGAASFGYTF. The chain employs TRBV7-9 and TRBJ1-2, with D possibly matching TRBD1 (5 bases). Germline V gives CDR1 SEHNR, CDR2 FQNEAQ (reference sequence). The germline V and J ends were trimmed by 5 bases and 8 bases, with 24 bases remaining between them. The CDR3 totals 16 residues.

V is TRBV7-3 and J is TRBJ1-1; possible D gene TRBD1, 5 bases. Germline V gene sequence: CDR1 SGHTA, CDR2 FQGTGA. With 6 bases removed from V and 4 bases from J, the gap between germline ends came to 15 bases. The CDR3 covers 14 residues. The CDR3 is CASRPPGTGTEAFF. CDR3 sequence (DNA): TGTGCCAGCAGACCGCCTGGGACGGGCACTGAAGCTTTCTTT.

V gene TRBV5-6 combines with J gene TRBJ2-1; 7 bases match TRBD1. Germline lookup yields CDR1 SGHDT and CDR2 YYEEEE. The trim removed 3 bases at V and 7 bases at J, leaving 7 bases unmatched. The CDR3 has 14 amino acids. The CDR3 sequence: CASSYGQEGNEQFF. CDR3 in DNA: TGTGCCAGCAGCTATGGACAGGAAGGGAATGAGCAGTTCTTC. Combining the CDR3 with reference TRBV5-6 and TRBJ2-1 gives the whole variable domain DAGVTQSPTHLIKTRGQQVTLRCSPKSGHDTVSWYQQALGQGPQFIFQYYEEEERQRGNFPDRFSGHQFPNYSSELNVNALLLGDSALYLCASSYGQEGNEQFFGPGTRLTVL.

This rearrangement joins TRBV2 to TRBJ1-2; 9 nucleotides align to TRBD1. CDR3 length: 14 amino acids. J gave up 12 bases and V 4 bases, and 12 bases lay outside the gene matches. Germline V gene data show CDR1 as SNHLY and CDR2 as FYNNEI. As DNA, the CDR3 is TGTGCCAGCAGTGGGGACAGGGCAGGGACCTGGAACACCTTC. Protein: CASSGDRAGTWNTF.

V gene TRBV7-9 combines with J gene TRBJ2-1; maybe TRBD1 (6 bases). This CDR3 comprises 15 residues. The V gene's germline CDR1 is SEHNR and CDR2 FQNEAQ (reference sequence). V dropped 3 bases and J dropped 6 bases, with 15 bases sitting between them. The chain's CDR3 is CASSFSDSSFNEQFF. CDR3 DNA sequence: TGTGCCAGCAGCTTTTCGGACAGCTCTTTCAATGAGCAGTTCTTC.

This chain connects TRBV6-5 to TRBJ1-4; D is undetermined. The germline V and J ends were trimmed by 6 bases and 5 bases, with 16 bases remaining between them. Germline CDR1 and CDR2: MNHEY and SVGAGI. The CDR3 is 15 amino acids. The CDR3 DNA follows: TGTGCCAGCAGCCACAGAGCCGCGGGGAATGAAAAACTGTTTTTT. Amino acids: CASSHRAAGNEKLFF.

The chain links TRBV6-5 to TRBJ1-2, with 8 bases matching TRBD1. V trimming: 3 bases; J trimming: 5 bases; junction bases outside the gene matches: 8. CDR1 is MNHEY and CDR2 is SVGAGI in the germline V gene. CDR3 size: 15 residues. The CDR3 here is CASSYSGQGKYGYTF. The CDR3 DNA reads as TGTGCCAGCAGTTATTCTGGACAGGGAAAATATGGCTACACCTTC.

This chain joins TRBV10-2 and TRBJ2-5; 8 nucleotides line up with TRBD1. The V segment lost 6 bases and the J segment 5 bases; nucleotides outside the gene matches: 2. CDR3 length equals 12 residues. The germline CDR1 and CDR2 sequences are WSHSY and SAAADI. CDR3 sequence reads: CASSYRGETQYF. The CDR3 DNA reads TGCGCCAGCAGCTACAGGGGGGAGACCCAGTACTTC.

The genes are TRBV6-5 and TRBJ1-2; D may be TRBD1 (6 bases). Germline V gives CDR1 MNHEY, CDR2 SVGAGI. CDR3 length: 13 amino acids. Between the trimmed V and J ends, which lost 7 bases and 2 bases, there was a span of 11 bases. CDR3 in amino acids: CASTTGLNYGYTF. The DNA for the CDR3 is TGTGCCAGCACTACAGGGTTAAACTATGGCTACACCTTC.

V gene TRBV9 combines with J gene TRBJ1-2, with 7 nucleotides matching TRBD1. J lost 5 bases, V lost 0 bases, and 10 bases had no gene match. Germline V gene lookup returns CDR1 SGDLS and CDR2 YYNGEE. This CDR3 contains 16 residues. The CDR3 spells CASSVGGTTGFYGYTF. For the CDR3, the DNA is TGTGCCAGCAGCGTAGGTGGGACGACAGGGTTTTATGGCTACACCTTC.